This record concerns one T cell receptor beta chain sequence. The CDR3 spans 15 residues. Losses at the gene ends were 7 bases for V and 4 bases for J; bases not matched to a gene: 7. The germline gives CDR1 SGHDT, CDR2 YYEEEE. These data originate in a study of cytomegalovirus exposure and HLA in healthy donors. Assay: immunoSEQ multiplex PCR; the TCRdb copy retains only in-frame clones and omits some. This sample has about 280,000 clones, with 85% to 90% found just once. The clonotype originates from a woman under 30 in good health and CMV-seronegative. The V call is TRBV5-6, the J call TRBJ2-7; 14 bases align to TRBD2. The sample comprised PBMCs. The CDR3: CASGGRTSGRYEQYF. For the CDR3, the DNA is TGTGCCAGCGGGGGACGGACTAGCGGGAGGTACGAGCAGTACTTC.